The text below deals with one T cell receptor (beta chain). Its target is not known. The data were taken from a study of human T cells and chemical hapten exposure. Study-level background: 0.01% DPC was applied to the upper back in patch tests, which were read at 6 days.

Trimming removed 3 bases from V and 0 bases from J, with 10 bases in between. Germline loops: CDR1 DFQATT, CDR2 SNEGSKA (reference sequence). The CDR3 length is 14 residues. Time point given: pre-sensitization, week 0. Noted treatment: therapeutic diphenylcyclopropenone sensitization with weekly scalp DPC. TCRdb called the RACE reads again in MiXCR, with one record for every CDR3 protein. The sample lists under 200,000 distinct CDR3 sequences, 25% to 35% occurring once. Notes on the study in general: Significantly more large CDR3 similarity clusters were formed by expanded TCRs than by controls. Patch test score rose with PT1 expanded TCR count, significant at thresholds 8, 16 and 32, not 4.

The sequencing used whole blood, collected in connection with sensitization to the hapten diphenylcyclopropenone (DPC). The gene calls are TRBV20-1 and TRBJ2-3; D gene unclear. This receptor was identified in a woman in her 30s with alopecia areata. Some clones in this sample may be carry-over from other donors' samples. The CDR3 region has the DNA TGCAGTGCTAGTGGTGGAACTAGCACAGATACGCAGTATTTT. It translates to CSASGGTSTDTQYF.